The 28 T cell receptor beta chains below all came from one sample that was sequenced in a study of response to subunit inactivated influenza vaccine. TCRdb itself ran the RT-PCR reads through MiXCR, one entry per CDR3 protein. This sample has a few hundred thousand distinct CDR3 sequences, with approximately 11% found just once. The sample in question was PBMCs from blood, obtained about 6 weeks after vaccination. All receptors come from a man aged 50 to 60 who received an inactivated influenza vaccine.

CDR3 nucleotides: TGTGCCAGCAGGGGTACAGGGGGCTATAATTCACCCCTCCACTTT. This codes for CASRGTGGYNSPLHF. The chain links TRBV6-1 to TRBJ1-6; 8 nucleotides match TRBD1. Per germline, CDR1 MNHNS and CDR2 SASEGT. The J segment lost 3 bases and the V segment lost 6 bases, leaving 4 bases of the junction unmatched. The length of the CDR3 is 15 residues.

There are a few counts of this clonotype. This sequence joins TRBV25-1 and TRBJ2-7; TRBD2 agrees at 7 bases. V lost 4 bases and J lost 3; bases outside the gene matches: 9. Germline loops: CDR1 MGHDK, CDR2 SYGVNS. The CDR3 has 15 residues. In DNA, the CDR3 is TGTGCCAGCAGTGCGCAAGGGACTACACACTACGAGCAGTACTTC. Its translation: CASSAQGTTHYEQYF.

This clonotype was counted at least ten times. This chain joins TRBV20-1 and TRBJ1-5; D is unresolved. V lost 0 bases and J 4 bases, leaving 16 bases between the germline ends. The CDR3 runs 16 residues. The germline gives CDR1 DFQATT, CDR2 SNEGSKA (reference sequence). The CDR3 protein is CSARDEQTFWNQPQHF. The CDR3 coding sequence is TGCAGTGCTAGAGATGAACAGACCTTTTGGAATCAGCCCCAGCATTTT.

This chain connects TRBV20-1 to TRBJ2-7; TRBD2 matches 16 bases. The trim removed 0 bases at V and 6 bases at J, leaving 8 bases unmatched. Germline CDR1 DFQATT, CDR2 SNEGSKA (reference sequence). The CDR3 has 17 amino acids. CDR3 residues: CSAREGTSGGAASEQYF. In DNA form, the CDR3 reads TGCAGTGCTAGAGAGGGGACTAGCGGGGGGGCGGCCTCCGAGCAGTACTTC.

This clonotype was observed a handful of times. The chain carries TRBV28 and TRBJ2-5, with no clear D. The CDR3 sequence is 13 residues long. CDR1 is MDHEN and CDR2 is SYDVKM in the germline V gene. Between the trimmed V and J ends, which lost 4 bases and 3 bases, there was a span of 9 bases. CDR3 bases: TGTGCCAGCAGTTCCAGACTCAAAGAGACCCAGTACTTC. Protein: CASSSRLKETQYF.

The CDR3 protein is CASSLDSGQVNEQFF. The CDR3 DNA is TGTGCCAGCAGCTTAGACTCTGGACAGGTGAATGAGCAGTTCTTC. This chain links TRBV7-2 with TRBJ2-1; 7 nucleotides match TRBD1. CDR1 is SGHTA, CDR2 FQGNSA, per germline. CDR3 length: 15 amino acids. V lost 1 base and J lost 7; bases outside the gene matches: 7.

This clonotype appeared a few times. This chain connects TRBV6-1 to TRBJ2-3; D is uncertain. The CDR3 extends over 14 amino acids. Trimming left V 1 base short and J 5 bases short, with 10 bases between. Germline CDR1 and CDR2: MNHNS and SASEGT. CDR3 residues: CASSEGGQLDTQYF. The CDR3 coding sequence is TGTGCCAGCAGTGAAGGAGGCCAGCTAGATACGCAGTATTTT.

This clonotype has at least ten counts. The J gene is TRBJ2-1, the V gene TRBV7-3; no clear D. Germline assignment: CDR1 SGHTA and CDR2 FQGTGA. CDR3 length: 12 amino acids. V was cut by 3 bases and J by 5 bases, with 5 bases left in between. The CDR3 DNA reads as TGTGCCAGCAGCTTCCTTAACAATGAGCAGTTCTTC. It is translated as CASSFLNNEQFF.

This clonotype was observed at least ten times. V is TRBV12-3 or TRBV12-4 and J is TRBJ2-7, with D maybe TRBD1 (5 bases). This CDR3 is built from 14 residues. Between the trimmed V and J ends, which lost 4 bases and 3 bases, there was a span of 13 bases. CDR3 sequence: CASSSGRALYEQYF. CDR3 DNA sequence: TGTGCCAGCAGTTCGGGCAGGGCCCTCTACGAGCAGTACTTC.

V and J are TRBV7-2 and TRBJ2-5; the D call may be TRBD1 or TRBD2 (6 bases each). CDR3 size: 14 residues. Germline V gene data show CDR1 as SGHTA and CDR2 as FQGNSA. V was trimmed by 5 bases and J by 4 bases, leaving 14 bases between them. The DNA for the CDR3 is TGTGCCAGCAGCCCCATCTCGGGGGCAGAGACCCAGTACTTC. Its translation is CASSPISGAETQYF.

This clonotype showed up just a few times. This chain connects TRBV6-1 to TRBJ2-4; 11 nucleotides align to TRBD2. The germline gives CDR1 MNHNS, CDR2 SASEGT. The V segment lost 3 bases and the J segment 1 base; nucleotides outside the gene matches: 5. The CDR3 has 17 amino acids. The CDR3 here is CASSEVAGGGAKNIQYF. Here the CDR3 DNA reads TGTGCCAGCAGTGAGGTAGCGGGAGGGGGGGCCAAAAACATTCAGTACTTC.

This clonotype occurred a few times. The CDR3 coding sequence is TGTGCCAGCGTTACAGGGATCGGGCCCGGGGAGCTGTTTTTT. Protein: CASVTGIGPGELFF. The chain joins TRBV28 to TRBJ2-2; D is possibly TRBD1 (6 bases). V was pared by 8 bases and J by 6 bases, with 16 bases between. In germline, CDR1 is MDHEN, CDR2 SYDVKM. The CDR3 length is 14 residues.

A few counts support this clonotype. The rearrangement uses TRBV24-1 and TRBJ2-5, with TRBD2 identical over 7 bases. The CDR3 sequence is 14 residues long. CDR1 is KGHDR and CDR2 is SFDVKD in the germline V gene. Unmatched junction bases numbered 7, after V lost 5 bases and J lost 5 bases. CDR3 coding DNA: TGTGCCACCAGTGTTTCCAGCGGGAAGGAGACCCAGTACTTC. Protein product: CATSVSSGKETQYF.

This clonotype has a count of ten or more. The V call is TRBV6-5, the J call TRBJ1-4, with no clear D. Trimming shortened V by 7 bases and J by 3 bases, and 15 bases separated the two germline ends. Germline V gives CDR1 MNHEY, CDR2 SVGAGI. The CDR3 has 15 residues. For the CDR3, the DNA is TGTGCCAGCAATCACTTCGCCGGTGCTAATGAAAAACTGTTTTTT. Translated: CASNHFAGANEKLFF.

This clonotype was found many times. In DNA, the CDR3 is TGTGCCACCAGTGGAGCAACAGGGTACACCGGGGAGCTGTTTTTT. Translation: CATSGATGYTGELFF. The chain carries TRBV24-1 and TRBJ2-2, with D maybe TRBD1 (6 bases). CDR3 length: 15 amino acids. Germline V CDR1 and CDR2: KGHDR, SFDVKD. Trimming took off 5 bases at V and 3 bases at J, with 12 bases between the two ends.

The genes are TRBV20-1 and TRBJ2-5; no definite D call. Germline V gene sequence: CDR1 DFQATT, CDR2 SNEGSKA (reference sequence). The V gene lost 0 bases and the J gene lost 0 bases, with 11 bases spanning the gap. This CDR3 contains 15 residues. CDR3: CSARDRTTYQETQYF. For the CDR3, the DNA is TGCAGTGCTAGAGATCGAACGACTTACCAAGAGACCCAGTACTTC.

This clonotype was recorded a few times. The chain has TRBV27 and TRBJ2-7; 9 nucleotides align to TRBD1. CDR3 length: 21 residues. V lost 2 bases and J lost 4; bases outside the gene matches: 24. Germline CDR1 and CDR2: MNHEY and SMNVEV (reference sequence). The CDR3 DNA reads TGTGCCAGCAGTTTACGAAGCTCGGGACAGGGTTTTCGGGGGGTCCGGTACGAGCAGTACTTC. Encoded protein: CASSLRSSGQGFRGVRYEQYF.

This chain links TRBV20-1 with TRBJ2-7; D possibly corresponds to TRBD2 (6 bases). Germline lookup yields CDR1 DFQATT and CDR2 SNEGSKA (reference sequence). Trimming shortened V by 0 bases and J by 4 bases, and 16 bases separated the two germline ends. This CDR3 has 15 amino acids. The CDR3 DNA reads as TGCAGTGCTAGAGATCACGCGGGACGGGTTTACGAGCAGTACTTC. Encoded protein: CSARDHAGRVYEQYF.

The CDR3 region is CSARDVQGAFYEQYF. For the CDR3, the DNA is TGCAGTGCTAGAGACGTACAGGGGGCGTTCTACGAGCAGTACTTC. The chain carries TRBV20-1 and TRBJ2-7; 9 bases map to TRBD1. The CDR3 length is 15 residues. Losses at the gene ends were 0 bases for V and 3 bases for J; bases not matched to a gene: 6. The germline CDR1 and CDR2 sequences are DFQATT and SNEGSKA (reference sequence).

This clonotype has more than one count but fewer than ten. V usage is TRBV2 and J usage is TRBJ1-2; D might be TRBD1 (6 bases). The germline V gene has CDR1 SNHLY and CDR2 FYNNEI. The CDR3 has 13 residues. The V end lost 5 bases, the J end lost 8 bases, and 15 bases lay between the germline ends. CDR3 bases: TGTGCCAGCAGTCCACAGGGAATAGGGGGCTACACCTTC. Amino acid sequence: CASSPQGIGGYTF. Full variable domain (outside the CDR3, taken from reference TRBV2 and TRBJ1-2): EPEVTQTPSHQVTQMGQEVILRCVPISNHLYFYWYRQILGQKVEFLVSFYNNEISEKSEIFDDQFSVERPDGSNFTLKIRSTKLEDSAMYFCASSPQGIGGYTFGSGTRLTVV.

This clonotype was counted ten times or more. The chain joins TRBV12-3 or TRBV12-4 to TRBJ1-2; D is possibly TRBD1 (6 bases). CDR3 length equals 15 residues. Trimming took off 6 bases at V and 4 bases at J, with 18 bases between the two ends. CDR3 DNA sequence: TGTGCCAGCAGCCAGGACAGCCTCGCGGGCTATGGCTACACCTTC. It encodes CASSQDSLAGYGYTF.

The chain couples TRBV27 to TRBJ1-4; 9 bases line up with TRBD1. Germline CDR1 is MNHEY and CDR2 is SMNVEV (reference sequence). The CDR3 has 14 amino acids. Trimming at V came to 4 bases and at J to 7 bases, leaving 4 bases not matched to a gene. CDR3: CASSWDRAREKLFF. The CDR3 DNA sequence: TGTGCCAGCAGTTGGGACAGGGCACGTGAAAAACTGTTTTTT.

This clonotype was counted ten times or more. The chain combines TRBV7-7 with TRBJ2-7; 7 nucleotides line up with TRBD2. CDR3 length: 17 amino acids. The V and J ends lost 6 bases and 3 bases, in that order; junction bases with no gene match: 17. The germline CDR1 and CDR2 sequences are SSHAT and FNYEAQ (reference sequence). CDR3: CASRFRMLASGNYEQYF. CDR3 DNA sequence: TGTGCCAGCAGGTTCCGGATGTTGGCTAGCGGAAACTACGAGCAGTACTTC.

The chain recombines TRBV11-2 with TRBJ2-1; possibly TRBD2 for D (6 bases). Trimming took off 6 bases at V and 0 bases at J, with 15 bases between the two ends. The germline CDR1 and CDR2 sequences are SGHAT and FQNNGV. This CDR3 region has 16 residues. The DNA for the CDR3 is TGTGCCAGCAGTTCGACGGGAGCAGGCTCCTACAATGAGCAGTTCTTC. Its protein product is CASSSTGAGSYNEQFF.

V and J are TRBV7-3 and TRBJ2-2; tentatively, D is TRBD2 (5 bases). Trimming took off 4 bases at V and 3 bases at J, with 12 bases between the two ends. The CDR3 totals 15 residues. Germline V lookup: CDR1 SGHTA, CDR2 FQGTGA. DNA of the CDR3: TGTGCCAGCAGCTCAAGTGCGGGTTACACCGGGGAGCTGTTTTTT. Its translation: CASSSSAGYTGELFF.

Only a few counts were recorded for this clonotype. The V and J genes are TRBV29-1 and TRBJ1-1; D remains ambiguous. Between the trimmed V and J ends, which lost 3 bases and 0 bases, there was a span of 8 bases. Germline V gene data show CDR1 as SQVTM and CDR2 as ANQGSEA. The CDR3 has 13 amino acids. The CDR3 reads CSVEEIMNTEAFF. CDR3 DNA sequence: TGCAGCGTTGAGGAGATAATGAACACTGAAGCTTTCTTT.

This clonotype has a handful of counts. The genes are TRBV28 and TRBJ1-2, with D possibly matching TRBD1 (5 bases). Looked up from germline, CDR1 is MDHEN and CDR2 is SYDVKM. Trimming removed 2 bases at V and 7 bases at J, with 14 bases between. This CDR3 region has 14 residues. The CDR3 region has the DNA TGTGCCAGCAGTTTAAGTGGTCCGGGGCCTGGCTACACCTTC. This gives the protein CASSLSGPGPGYTF.

The CDR3 here is CASSLGDTGTQETQYF. The DNA for the CDR3 is TGTGCCAGCAGCTTAGGGGATACCGGGACCCAAGAGACCCAGTACTTC. V usage is TRBV13 and J usage is TRBJ2-5; D might be TRBD1 or TRBD2, each matching 5 bases. CDR1 and CDR2 (germline): PRHDT, FYEKMQ (reference sequence). The V end was cut by 0 bases, the J end by 1 base, with 12 bases between. The CDR3 consists of 16 residues.